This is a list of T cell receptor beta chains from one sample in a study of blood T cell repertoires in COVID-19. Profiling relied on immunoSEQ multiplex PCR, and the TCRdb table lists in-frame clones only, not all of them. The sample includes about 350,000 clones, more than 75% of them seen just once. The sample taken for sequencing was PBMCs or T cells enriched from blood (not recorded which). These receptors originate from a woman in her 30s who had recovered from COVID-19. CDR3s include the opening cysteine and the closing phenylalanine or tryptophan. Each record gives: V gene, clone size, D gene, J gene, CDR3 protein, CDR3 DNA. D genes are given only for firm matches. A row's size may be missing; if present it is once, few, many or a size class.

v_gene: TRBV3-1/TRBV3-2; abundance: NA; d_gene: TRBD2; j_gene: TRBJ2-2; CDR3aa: CASSQPRKGASGGTGELFF; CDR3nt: TGTGCCAGCAGCCAACCTCGAAAAGGGGCTAGCGGGGGAACCGGGGAGCTGTTTTTT
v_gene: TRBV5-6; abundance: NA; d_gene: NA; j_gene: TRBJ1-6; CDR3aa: CASSQNEVDLSNSPLHF; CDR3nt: TGTGCCAGCAGCCAAAACGAGGTGGACTTATCGAACTCACCCCTCCACTTT
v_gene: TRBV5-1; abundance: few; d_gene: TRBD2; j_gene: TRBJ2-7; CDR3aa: CASSSRGGDHEQYF; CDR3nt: TGCGCCAGCAGCTCCCGGGGAGGGGATCACGAGCAGTACTTC
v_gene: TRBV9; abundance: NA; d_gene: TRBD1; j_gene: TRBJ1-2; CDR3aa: CASSPLSGTGGPETF; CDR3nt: TGTGCCAGCAGCCCTTTATCCGGGACAGGGGGCCCGGAAACCTTC
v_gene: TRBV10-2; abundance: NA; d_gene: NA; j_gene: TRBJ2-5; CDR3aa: CATADRNQETQYF; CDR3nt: TGCGCCACCGCCGACAGGAATCAAGAGACCCAGTACTTC
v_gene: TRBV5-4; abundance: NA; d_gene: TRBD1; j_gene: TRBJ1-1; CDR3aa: CASSPGGNTEAFF; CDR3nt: TGTGCCAGCAGTCCAGGGGGGAACACTGAAGCTTTCTTT
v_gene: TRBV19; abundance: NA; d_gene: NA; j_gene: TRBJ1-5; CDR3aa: CASSMPQVRRDQPQHF; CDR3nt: TGTGCCAGTAGTATGCCACAGGTGCGGCGTGATCAGCCCCAGCATTTT
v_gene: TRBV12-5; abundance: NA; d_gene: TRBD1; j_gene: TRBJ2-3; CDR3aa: CASGLPGQVSTDTQYF; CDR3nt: TGTGCTAGTGGTTTGCCCGGACAGGTTAGCACAGATACGCAGTATTTT
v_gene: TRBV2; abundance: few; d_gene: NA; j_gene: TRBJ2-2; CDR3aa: CASSRDTPNTGELFF; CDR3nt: TGTGCCAGCAGCCGGGACACACCGAACACCGGGGAGCTGTTTTTT
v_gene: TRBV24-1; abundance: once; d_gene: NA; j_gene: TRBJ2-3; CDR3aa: CATSAPGQSRDTQYF; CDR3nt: TGTGCCACCAGTGCCCCCGGACAGTCACGAGATACGCAGTATTTT
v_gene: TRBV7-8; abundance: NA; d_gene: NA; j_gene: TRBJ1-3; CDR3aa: CASSPRIRQSSGNTIYF; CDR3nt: TGTGCCAGCAGCCCTAGGATAAGGCAGAGCTCTGGAAACACCATATATTTT
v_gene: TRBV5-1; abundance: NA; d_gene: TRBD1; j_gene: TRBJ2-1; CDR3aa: CASSLVSGQGDNEQFF; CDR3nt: TGCGCCAGCAGCTTGGTGTCGGGACAGGGAGACAATGAGCAGTTCTTC
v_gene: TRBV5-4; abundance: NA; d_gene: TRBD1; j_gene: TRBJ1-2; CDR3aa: CASRGEPGQGPAGGYTF; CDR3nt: TGTGCCAGCAGAGGTGAGCCGGGACAGGGGCCCGCCGGTGGCTACACCTTC
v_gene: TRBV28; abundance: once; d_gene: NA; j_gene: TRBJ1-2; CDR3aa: CASSPPTVNGYTF; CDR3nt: TGTGCCAGCAGTCCCCCGACAGTCAATGGCTACACCTTC
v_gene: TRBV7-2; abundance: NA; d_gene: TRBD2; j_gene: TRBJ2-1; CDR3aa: CASSPSGGAVVQFF; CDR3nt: TGTGCCAGCAGTCCTAGCGGGGGGGCGGTCGTGCAGTTCTTC
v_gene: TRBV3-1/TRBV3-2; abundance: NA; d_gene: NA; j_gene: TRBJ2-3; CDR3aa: CASSQITDTQYF; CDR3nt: TGTGCCAGCAGCCAAATAACAGATACGCAGTATTTT
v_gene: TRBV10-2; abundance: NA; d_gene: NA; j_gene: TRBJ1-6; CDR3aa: CATRPGGNPLLINSPLHF; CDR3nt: TGCGCCACCCGCCCGGGGGGTAACCCTCTGTTGATCAATTCACCCCTCCACTTT
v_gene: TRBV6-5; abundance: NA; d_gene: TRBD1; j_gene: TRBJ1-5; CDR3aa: CASSRGMGQPQHF; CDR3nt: TGTGCCAGCAGCAGGGGGATGGGGCAGCCCCAGCATTTT
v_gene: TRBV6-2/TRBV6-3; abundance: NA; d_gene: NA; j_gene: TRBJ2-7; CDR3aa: CASSLLGGEQYF; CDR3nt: TGTGCCAGCAGCCTACTGGGGGGCGAGCAGTACTTC
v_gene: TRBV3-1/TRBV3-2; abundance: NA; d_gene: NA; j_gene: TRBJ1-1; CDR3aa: CASSQEERNTEAFF; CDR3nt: TGTGCCAGCAGCCAAGAGGAGCGGAACACTGAAGCTTTCTTT
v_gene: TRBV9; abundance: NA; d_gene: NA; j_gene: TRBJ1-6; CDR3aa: CASSVNPGQQYDSPLHF; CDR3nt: TGTGCCAGCAGCGTAAATCCCGGACAGCAATATGATTCACCCCTCCACTTT
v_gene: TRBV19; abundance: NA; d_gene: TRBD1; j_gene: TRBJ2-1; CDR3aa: CASSMGTGQSSYNEQFF; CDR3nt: TGTGCCAGTAGTATGGGGACAGGCCAGAGCTCCTACAATGAGCAGTTCTTC
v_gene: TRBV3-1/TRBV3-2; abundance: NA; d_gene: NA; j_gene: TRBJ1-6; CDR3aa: CASSQDPTGAQSSPLHF; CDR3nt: TGTGCCAGCAGCCAAGATCCGACAGGCGCACAAAGTTCACCCCTCCACTTT
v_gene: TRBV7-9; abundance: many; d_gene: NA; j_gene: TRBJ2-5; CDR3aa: CASSLGASGWETQYF; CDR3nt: TGTGCCAGCAGCTTAGGGGCGAGTGGGTGGGAGACCCAGTACTTC
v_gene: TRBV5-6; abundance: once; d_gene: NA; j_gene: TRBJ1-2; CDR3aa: CASSFVDRENYGYTF; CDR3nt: TGTGCCAGCAGCTTCGTCGACAGAGAGAACTATGGCTACACCTTC
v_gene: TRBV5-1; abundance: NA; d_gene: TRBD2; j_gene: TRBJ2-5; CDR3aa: CASSLEGTSGGAETQYF; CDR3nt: TGCGCCAGCAGCTTGGAAGGGACTAGCGGGGGGGCGGAGACCCAGTACTTC
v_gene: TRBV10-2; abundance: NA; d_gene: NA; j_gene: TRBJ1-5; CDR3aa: CASRPSRGNNQPQHF; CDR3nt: TGCGCCAGCAGGCCTTCGAGGGGGAATAATCAGCCCCAGCATTTT